Each of the 10 T cell receptor beta chains below was sequenced from the same sample in a study of blood T cell repertoires in COVID-19. Profiling relied on immunoSEQ multiplex PCR, and the TCRdb table lists in-frame clones only, not all of them. The table includes over 55,000 clones, roughly 85% detected once. Sequenced input: peripheral blood. The receptors come from a human donor in a cohort sampled during active COVID-19.

The rearrangement links TRBV13 to TRBJ2-1; 8 bases match TRBD1. Germline CDR1 reads PRHDT; CDR2 reads FYEKMQ (reference sequence). The J segment lost 5 bases and the V segment lost 5 bases, leaving 17 bases of the junction unmatched. This CDR3 has 18 amino acids. The CDR3 DNA follows: TGTGCCAGCAGCCTCGGACAGGGCCTAGCATCGAGTAACAATGAGCAGTTCTTC. Translating it yields CASSLGQGLASSNNEQFF.

This rearrangement joins TRBV5-4 to TRBJ1-1; tentative D call: TRBD1 (5 bases). The CDR3 covers 11 residues. Trimming left V 7 bases short and J 3 bases short, with 7 bases between. Germline values: CDR1 SGHNT, CDR2 YYREEE (reference sequence). The CDR3 region is CASSRDTEAFF. As DNA, the CDR3 is TGTGCCAGCTCCAGGGACACTGAAGCTTTCTTT.

The V call is TRBV6-2 or TRBV6-3, the J call TRBJ1-1; possibly TRBD1 for D (6 bases). The CDR3 is 16 amino acids. The germline CDR1 and CDR2 sequences are MNHEY and SVGEGT. V lost 2 bases and J lost 2, with 15 bases in between. The CDR3: CASSYRSARGNTEAFF. As DNA, the CDR3 is TGTGCCAGCAGTTACCGTTCCGCCAGGGGTAACACTGAAGCTTTCTTT.

This clone has just one count. V gene TRBV6-5 combines with J gene TRBJ2-1; D might be TRBD1 (6 bases). Looked up from germline, CDR1 is MNHEY and CDR2 is SVGAGI. Between the trimmed V and J ends, which lost 0 bases and 3 bases, there was a span of 6 bases. The CDR3 is made up of 14 amino acids. The CDR3 DNA is TGTGCCAGCAGTTACTCACAGGGCTACAATGAGCAGTTCTTC. It translates to CASSYSQGYNEQFF.

The chain has TRBV7-2 and TRBJ2-1, with TRBD2 matching 9 bases. This CDR3 spans 16 amino acids. Per the germline V gene, CDR1 is SGHTA and CDR2 is FQGNSA. V dropped 1 base and J dropped 6; count of bases not matched to a gene: 7. CDR3 bases: TGTGCCAGCAGCTTAGTAGGGCTAGCGGGACCCAATGAGCAGTTCTTC. Encoded protein: CASSLVGLAGPNEQFF.

The V gene is TRBV12-3 or TRBV12-4, the J gene TRBJ2-1; the D is unclear. This CDR3 region has 12 residues. Trimming took off 6 bases at V and 6 bases at J, with 9 bases between the two ends. The CDR3 region has the DNA TGTGCCAGCAGACCCAATAGCAATGAGCAGTTCTTC. Translated: CASRPNSNEQFF.

The chain employs TRBV28 and TRBJ2-3; 7 nucleotides match TRBD2. Germline values: CDR1 MDHEN, CDR2 SYDVKM. The CDR3 extends over 14 amino acids. V dropped 11 bases and J dropped 7; count of bases not matched to a gene: 15. CDR3 sequence: CAFGGSGAFNTQYF. DNA for the CDR3: TGTGCCTTTGGGGGGAGCGGGGCCTTTAATACGCAGTATTTT. Based on the CDR3 plus reference TRBV28 and TRBJ2-3, the full variable domain is DVKVTQSSRYLVKRTGEKVFLECVQDMDHENMFWYRQDPGLGLRLIYFSYDVKMKEKGDIPEGYSVSREKKERFSLILESASTNQTSMYLCAFGGSGAFNTQYFGPGTRLTVL.

In its sample, this clone was seen once. The rearrangement links TRBV5-1 to TRBJ1-1; D not certain. CDR1 is SGHRS, CDR2 YFSETQ, per germline. This CDR3 has 13 amino acids. Trimming removed 4 bases at V and 0 bases at J, with 7 bases between. The CDR3 region has the DNA TGCGCCAGCAGCCTGACTATGAACACTGAAGCTTTCTTT. This translates into CASSLTMNTEAFF.

This chain connects TRBV6-5 to TRBJ1-1; 9 nucleotides agree with TRBD1. V shed 5 bases, J shed 2 bases, and the junction held 6 bases outside the gene matches. CDR3 length: 15 amino acids. Germline V lookup: CDR1 MNHEY, CDR2 SVGAGI. In DNA form, the CDR3 reads TGTGCCAGCAGTAAACAGGGGGCATTCAACACTGAAGCTTTCTTT. Amino acids: CASSKQGAFNTEAFF.

The gene calls are TRBV19 and TRBJ2-7, with TRBD1 as a possible D gene (8 bases). CDR3 length: 14 residues. Per germline, CDR1 LNHDA and CDR2 SQIVND (reference sequence). The ends were cut back, 5 bases at V and 2 bases at J, with 13 bases in the middle. In DNA form, the CDR3 reads TGTGCCAGTAGTGCCACAGGGGGGGCCTACGAGCAGTACTTC. It codes for CASSATGGAYEQYF. The variable domain in full, with the rest retrieved from reference TRBV19 and TRBJ2-7, is DGGITQSPKYLFRKEGQNVTLSCEQNLNHDAMYWYRQDPGQGLRLIYYSQIVNDFQKGDIAEGYSVSREKKESFPLTVTSAQKNPTAFYLCASSATGGAYEQYFGPGTRLTVT.